The clone carrying this T cell receptor (beta chain) occurred many times. The antigen is unknown. CDR1 is SGHTA and CDR2 is FQGNSA in the germline V gene. The CDR3 runs to 14 residues. V was pared by 4 bases and J by 3 bases, with 5 bases of the junction left unmatched. Preparation of the TCRbeta library was carried out with unique molecular identifiers. Using its own MiXCR run on the PCR reads, TCRdb lists one record per CDR3 protein. The sample contains around 190,000 distinct CDR3 sequences, approximately 6.9% of which appear only once. The sample comes from a study of T-cell reconstitution after alpha-beta-depleted transplantation in children. Study-wide results and limits: T-cell counts and diversity at one year post-transplant came mainly from newly produced T cells. Reportedly, alpha-beta T cells present about two months post-transplant originated from several hundred expanded clones of graft origin.

The sample was PBMCs, taken before TCRalphabeta/CD19-depleted stem cell transplant. The clonotype originates from a boy under 10 years old with acute lymphoblastic leukemia, due to receive a stem cell transplant. The chain uses TRBV7-2 and TRBJ2-7, with 8 bases identical to TRBD1. The DNA for the CDR3 is TGTGCCAGCAGCTGGCCGGGACAGGTCTACGAGCAGTACTTC. Translation gives CASSWPGQVYEQYF.